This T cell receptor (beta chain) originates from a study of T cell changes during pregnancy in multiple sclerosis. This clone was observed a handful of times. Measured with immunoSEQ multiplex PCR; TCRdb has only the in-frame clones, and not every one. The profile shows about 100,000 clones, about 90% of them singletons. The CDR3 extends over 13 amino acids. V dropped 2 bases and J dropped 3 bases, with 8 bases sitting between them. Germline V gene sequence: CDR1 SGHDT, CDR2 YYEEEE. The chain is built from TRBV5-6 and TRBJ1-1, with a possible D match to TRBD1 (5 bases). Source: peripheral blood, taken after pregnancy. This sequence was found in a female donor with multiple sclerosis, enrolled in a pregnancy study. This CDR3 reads CASSLGRDTEAFF. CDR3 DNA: TGTGCCAGCAGCTTAGGCAGGGACACTGAAGCTTTCTTT.